This entry lists 10 T cell receptor beta chains sequenced from one sample in a study of blood T cell repertoires in COVID-19 (dated by TCRdb to the early 2020s). Libraries were built with the immunoSEQ multiplex PCR assay. The table was pulled from immuneACCESS by TCRdb, which kept in-frame rearrangements only. Such tables lose some clones; where checked, under half of the loss comes from unresolved V genes, and the rest has no known cause. Recorded for this sample are some 140,000 clones; roughly 89% of them occurred a single time. Roughly 18% of the sample is in the top ten clones. Sequencing was done on a sample of peripheral blood. The receptors originated from a man aged 50-60 years with active or convalescent COVID-19.

The V call is TRBV27, the J call TRBJ1-4, with TRBD1 as a possible D gene (5 bases). The CDR3 is 16 residues long. The V gene lost 6 bases and the J gene lost 6 bases, with 20 bases spanning the gap. In germline, CDR1 is MNHEY, CDR2 SMNVEV (reference sequence). The CDR3 sequence: CASSTLRQSRDEKLFF. CDR3 bases: TGTGCCAGCAGCACCCTACGACAGTCTAGGGATGAAAAACTGTTTTTT.

The chain carries TRBV11-2 and TRBJ2-3, with 7 positions matching TRBD2. The CDR3 is 17 residues long. Germline V gene data show CDR1 as SGHAT and CDR2 as FQNNGV. V was clipped by 0 bases and J by 3 bases; unmatched bases: 9. The DNA of the CDR3 is TGTGCCAGCAGCTTAGATCAGGATCAGGGAGGGACAGATACGCAGTATTTT. Its translation: CASSLDQDQGGTDTQYF.

CDR3 coding DNA: TGTGCCAGTAGTATTGGCGCGGGGGCCCGGGATGAGCAGTTCTTC. Translating it yields CASSIGAGARDEQFF. The rearrangement joins TRBV19 to TRBJ2-1, with TRBD2 as a possible D gene (7 bases). CDR1 and CDR2 (germline): LNHDA, SQIVND (reference sequence). The CDR3 sequence is 15 residues long. V gave up 3 bases and J gave up 8 bases, with 17 bases separating them.

The gene calls are TRBV29-1 and TRBJ1-2; 7 bases match TRBD1. The CDR3 sequence is 11 residues long. Germline loops: CDR1 SQVTM, CDR2 ANQGSEA. Germline trimming cut 7 bases from V and 9 bases from J; bases unmatched to any gene: 8. CDR3 DNA sequence: TGCAGCGACTACAGGGGTAGTAGCTACACCTTC. Translation: CSDYRGSSYTF.

The gene calls are TRBV5-1 and TRBJ1-1; 7 positions agree with TRBD1. With 7 bases clipped from V and 1 base from J, the junction kept 13 bases outside the gene matches. CDR1 and CDR2 from the germline V gene are SGHRS and YFSETQ. The CDR3 has 16 residues. DNA for the CDR3: TGCGCCAGCGGGACACTAGGGGGCCTACCGAACACTGAAGCTTTCTTT. It codes for CASGTLGGLPNTEAFF.

V is TRBV2 and J is TRBJ1-6; D is uncertain. V was clipped by 5 bases and J by 0 bases, with 14 bases between them. Germline V CDR1 and CDR2: SNHLY, FYNNEI. The CDR3 consists of 17 residues. The CDR3 sequence is CASSFGPGSSYNSPLHF. The CDR3 DNA is TGTGCCAGCAGTTTCGGACCGGGGAGCTCCTATAATTCACCCCTCCACTTT. Using reference TRBV2 and TRBJ1-6 for the parts outside the CDR3, the full variable domain is EPEVTQTPSHQVTQMGQEVILRCVPISNHLYFYWYRQILGQKVEFLVSFYNNEISEKSEIFDDQFSVERPDGSNFTLKIRSTKLEDSAMYFCASSFGPGSSYNSPLHFGNGTRLTVT.

The gene calls are TRBV11-2 and TRBJ2-7; 10 nucleotides align to TRBD2. Unmatched junction bases numbered 9, after V lost 5 bases and J lost 5 bases. Germline assignment: CDR1 SGHAT and CDR2 FQNNGV. This CDR3 has 15 amino acids. CDR3 in amino acids: CASSNLGLADHEQYF. The CDR3 DNA is TGTGCCAGCAGCAACCTAGGACTAGCGGATCACGAGCAGTACTTC.

J is TRBJ1-6 and V is TRBV11-2; maybe TRBD1 (6 bases). CDR1 and CDR2 (germline): SGHAT, FQNNGV. The V and J ends lost 6 bases and 0 bases respectively, with 12 bases between them. The CDR3 runs 16 residues. The CDR3 protein is CASRRDRSSYNSPLHF. The CDR3 nucleotides read TGTGCCAGCAGGCGAGACAGGAGCTCCTATAATTCACCCCTCCACTTT.

The rearrangement links TRBV7-9 to TRBJ1-1; D call uncertain. This CDR3 has 15 amino acids. V was clipped by 2 bases and J by 0 bases, with 10 bases between them. Germline CDR1 and CDR2: SEHNR and FQNEAQ (reference sequence). In DNA, the CDR3 is TGTGCCAGCAGCTTACAACTGTCGGTGAACACTGAAGCTTTCTTT. Translating gives CASSLQLSVNTEAFF.

V and J are TRBV13 and TRBJ1-6; 7 nucleotides align to TRBD1. V was clipped by 5 bases and J by 10 bases; unmatched bases: 11. Per the germline V gene, CDR1 is PRHDT and CDR2 is FYEKMQ (reference sequence). The CDR3 totals 15 residues. This CDR3 reads CASSMLQGTGSPLHF. Here the CDR3 DNA reads TGTGCCAGCAGCATGCTACAGGGGACGGGATCACCCCTCCACTTT. The entire variable domain, with the rest obtained from reference TRBV13 and TRBJ1-6, is as follows: AAGVIQSPRHLIKEKRETATLKCYPIPRHDTVYWYQQGPGQDPQFLISFYEKMQSDKGSIPDRFSAQQFSDYHSELNMSSLELGDSALYFCASSMLQGTGSPLHFGNGTRLTVT.